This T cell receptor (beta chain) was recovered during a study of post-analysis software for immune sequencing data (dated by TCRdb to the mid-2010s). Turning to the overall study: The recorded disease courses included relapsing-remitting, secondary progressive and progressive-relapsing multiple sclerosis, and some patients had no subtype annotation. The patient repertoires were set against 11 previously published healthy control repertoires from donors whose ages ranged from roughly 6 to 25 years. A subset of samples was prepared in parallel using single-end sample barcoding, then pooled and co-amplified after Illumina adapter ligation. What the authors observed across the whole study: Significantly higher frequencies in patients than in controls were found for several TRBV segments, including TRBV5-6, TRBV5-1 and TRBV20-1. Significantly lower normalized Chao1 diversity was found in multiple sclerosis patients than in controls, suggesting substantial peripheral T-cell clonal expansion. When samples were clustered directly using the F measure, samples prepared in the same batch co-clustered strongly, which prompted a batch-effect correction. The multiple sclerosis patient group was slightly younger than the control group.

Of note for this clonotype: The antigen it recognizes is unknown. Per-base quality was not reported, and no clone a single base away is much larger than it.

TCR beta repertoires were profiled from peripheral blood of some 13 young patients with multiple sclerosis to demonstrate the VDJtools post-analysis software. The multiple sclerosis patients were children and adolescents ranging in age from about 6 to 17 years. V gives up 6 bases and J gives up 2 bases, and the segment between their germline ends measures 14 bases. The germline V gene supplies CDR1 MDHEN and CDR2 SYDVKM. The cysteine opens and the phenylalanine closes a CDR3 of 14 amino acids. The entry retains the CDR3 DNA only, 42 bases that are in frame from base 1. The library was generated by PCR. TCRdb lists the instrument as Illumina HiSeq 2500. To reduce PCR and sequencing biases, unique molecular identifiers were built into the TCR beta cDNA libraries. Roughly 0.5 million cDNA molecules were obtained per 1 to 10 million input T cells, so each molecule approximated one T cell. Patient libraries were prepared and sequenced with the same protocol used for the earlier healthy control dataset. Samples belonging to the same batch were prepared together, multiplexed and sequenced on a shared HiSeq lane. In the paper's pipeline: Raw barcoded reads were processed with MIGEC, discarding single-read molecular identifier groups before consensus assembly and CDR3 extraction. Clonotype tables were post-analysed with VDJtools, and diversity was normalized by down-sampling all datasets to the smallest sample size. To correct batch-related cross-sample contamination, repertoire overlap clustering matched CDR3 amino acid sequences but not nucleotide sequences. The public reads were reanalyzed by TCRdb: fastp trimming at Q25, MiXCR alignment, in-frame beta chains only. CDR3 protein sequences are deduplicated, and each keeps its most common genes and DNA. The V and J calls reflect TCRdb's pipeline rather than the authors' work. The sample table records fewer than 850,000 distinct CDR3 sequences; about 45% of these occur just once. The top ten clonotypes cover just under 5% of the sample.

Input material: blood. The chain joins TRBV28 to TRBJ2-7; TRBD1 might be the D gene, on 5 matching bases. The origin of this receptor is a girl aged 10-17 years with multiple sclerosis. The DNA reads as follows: TGTGCCAGCAGGTTAGTGGGGCCAGCCTACGAGCAGTACTTC. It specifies CASRLVGPAYEQYF.